This TCR beta chain was captured in a study of T cell responses to AZD1222 COVID-19 vaccine. Study observations and caveats: The peak T cell response came first, and repertoires were sampled only after it. Spike-specific TCR breadth and depth went up after people got two AZD1222 doses.

Worth noting for this clone: Its specificity is not known.

Germline V gives CDR1 SNHLY, CDR2 FYNNEI. V lost 4 bases, J lost 4 bases, and 14 bases lay in between. The CDR3 spans 15 residues. Produced via immunoSEQ multiplex PCR; TCRdb's table is partial and in-frame only. Of 150,000 to 200,000 clones detected, about 85% appear once; the ten largest clones hold 2.6%. The sequences come from peripheral blood, collected on day 0 of AZD1222 vaccination. The chain employs TRBV2 and TRBJ1-5; D is uncertain. This TCR was sampled from an adult in good health. The CDR3 DNA follows: TGTGCCAGCAGTGCCGAGGTGGGAGGGAATCAGCCCCAGCATTTT. This translates into CASSAEVGGNQPQHF.